The TCR beta chain described here comes from a study of blood T cell repertoires in COVID-19. Overall study: Specimens from acute and convalescent COVID-19 originated in the United States, Italy and Spain. PBMCs, B-cell-depleted T cells, or T cells provided the cDNA or gDNA that made up the material.

Trimming removed 5 bases at V and 10 bases at J, with 18 bases between. CDR1 and CDR2 (germline): SGHVS, FQNEAQ. The CDR3 consists of 15 residues. Per the original methods: Reference gene primer amplification gave nucleated cell count estimates. Libraries were prepared by immunoSEQ multiplex PCR; TCRdb keeps only in-frame clonotypes and omits some of them. The V and J calls and clone size were taken over from that table, and D and trimming were inferred from the DNA. The sample records 200,000 to 250,000 clones, just over 85% being singletons. This sequence joins TRBV7-8 and TRBJ1-6, with D perhaps matching TRBD1 (6 bases). The TCR was taken from an elderly man with acute or convalescent COVID-19. The sequencing sample was made of peripheral blood. The CDR3 region has the DNA TGTGCCAGCAGCGTACAGGGTCTAAGACAATCACCCCTCCACTTT. It yields the protein CASSVQGLRQSPLHF.